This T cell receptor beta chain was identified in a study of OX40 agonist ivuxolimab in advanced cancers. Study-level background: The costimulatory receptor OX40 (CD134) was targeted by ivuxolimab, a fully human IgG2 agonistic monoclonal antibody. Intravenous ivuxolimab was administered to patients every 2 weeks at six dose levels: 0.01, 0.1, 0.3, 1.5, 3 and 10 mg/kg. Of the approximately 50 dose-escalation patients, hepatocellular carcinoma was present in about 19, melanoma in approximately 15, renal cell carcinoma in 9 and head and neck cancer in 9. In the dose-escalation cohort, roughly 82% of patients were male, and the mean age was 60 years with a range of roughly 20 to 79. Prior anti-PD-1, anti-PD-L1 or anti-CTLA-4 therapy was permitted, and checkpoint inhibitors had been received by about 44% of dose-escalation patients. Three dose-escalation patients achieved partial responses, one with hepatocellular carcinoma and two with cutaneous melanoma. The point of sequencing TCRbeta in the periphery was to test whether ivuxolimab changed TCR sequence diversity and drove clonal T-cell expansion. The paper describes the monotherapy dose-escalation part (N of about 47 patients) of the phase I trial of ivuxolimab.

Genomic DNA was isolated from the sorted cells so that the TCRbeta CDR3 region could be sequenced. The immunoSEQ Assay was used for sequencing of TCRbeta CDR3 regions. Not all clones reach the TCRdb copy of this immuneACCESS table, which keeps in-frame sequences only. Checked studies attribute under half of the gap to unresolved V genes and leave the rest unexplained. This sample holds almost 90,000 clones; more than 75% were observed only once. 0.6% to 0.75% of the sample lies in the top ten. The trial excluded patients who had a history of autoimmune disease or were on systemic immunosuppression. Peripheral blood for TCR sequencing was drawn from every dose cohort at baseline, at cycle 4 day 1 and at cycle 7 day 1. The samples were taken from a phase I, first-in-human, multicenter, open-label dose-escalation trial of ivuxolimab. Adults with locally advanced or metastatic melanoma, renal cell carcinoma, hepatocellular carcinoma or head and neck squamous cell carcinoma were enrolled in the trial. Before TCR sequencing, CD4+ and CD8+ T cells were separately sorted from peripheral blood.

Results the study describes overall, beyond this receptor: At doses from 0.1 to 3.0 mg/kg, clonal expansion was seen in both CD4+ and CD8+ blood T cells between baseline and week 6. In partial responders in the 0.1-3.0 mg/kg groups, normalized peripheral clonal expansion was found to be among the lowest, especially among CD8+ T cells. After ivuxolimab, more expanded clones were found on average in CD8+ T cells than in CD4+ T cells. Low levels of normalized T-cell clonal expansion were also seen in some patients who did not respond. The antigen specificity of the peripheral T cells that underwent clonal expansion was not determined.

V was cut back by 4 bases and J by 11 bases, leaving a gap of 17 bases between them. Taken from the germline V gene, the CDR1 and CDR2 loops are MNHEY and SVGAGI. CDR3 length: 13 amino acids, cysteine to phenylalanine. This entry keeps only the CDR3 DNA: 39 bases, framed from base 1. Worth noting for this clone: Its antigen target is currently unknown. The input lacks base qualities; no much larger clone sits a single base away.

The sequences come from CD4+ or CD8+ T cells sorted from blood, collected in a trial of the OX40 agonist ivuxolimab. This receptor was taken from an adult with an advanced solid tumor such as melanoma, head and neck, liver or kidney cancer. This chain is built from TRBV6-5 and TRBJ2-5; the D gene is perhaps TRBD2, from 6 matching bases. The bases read TGTGCCAGCAGTTGGACACCGGGCGGGGAGCAGTACTTC. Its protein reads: CASSWTPGGEQYF.